One and the same sample provided the 17 T cell receptor beta chains below, sequenced in a study of blood T cell repertoires in COVID-19. TCRdb's copy holds only in-frame clones and misses some; the assay was immunoSEQ multiplex PCR. The table shows under 300,000 clones, with 70% to 90% occurring only once. The sample consisted of peripheral blood. The origin of the receptors is a woman aged 35 to 49 who had recovered from COVID-19.

This clone was counted once. The CDR3 nucleotides read TGTGCCAGCAGGGATGGGACATCAACTAATGAAAAACTGTTTTTT. Translated, it gives CASRDGTSTNEKLFF. The chain is built from TRBV28 and TRBJ1-4; tentative D call: TRBD1 (6 bases). V shed 6 bases and J shed 0 bases, with 11 bases lying between them. The germline CDR1 and CDR2 sequences are MDHEN and SYDVKM. CDR3 length: 15 amino acids.

V gene TRBV18 combines with J gene TRBJ1-5; 9 bases align to TRBD1. Germline V gene lookup returns CDR1 KGHSH and CDR2 LQKENI. V lost 4 bases to trimming and J lost 1 base; unmatched junction nucleotides: 5. The CDR3 loop spans 16 amino acids. CDR3 loop: CASSQDRGQSNQPQHF. Written as DNA, the CDR3 is TGTGCCAGCTCACAGGACAGGGGACAGAGCAATCAGCCCCAGCATTTT.

Only a few counts were recorded for this clone. This chain connects TRBV27 to TRBJ1-5; no definite D call. The CDR3 extends over 13 amino acids. V was cut by 6 bases and J by 8 bases, with 14 bases left in between. Germline loops: CDR1 MNHEY, CDR2 SMNVEV (reference sequence). The CDR3 reads CASRRRVGEPQHF. CDR3 bases: TGTGCCAGCAGGCGGCGGGTTGGAGAGCCCCAGCATTTT.

This rearrangement joins TRBV10-3 to TRBJ2-3; 9 bases fit TRBD2. The J segment lost 2 bases and the V segment lost 0 bases, leaving 9 bases of the junction unmatched. CDR3 length equals 18 residues. CDR1 ENHRY and CDR2 SYGVKD come from the germline V gene. In DNA, the CDR3 is TGTGCCATCAGTGAGTCGCGGGGGGGCTCCCCCAACACAGATACGCAGTATTTT. Amino acid sequence: CAISESRGGSPNTDTQYF.

This clone was detected only once. V usage is TRBV2 and J usage is TRBJ2-5, with 9 bases aligning to TRBD1. The CDR3 totals 19 residues. With V trimmed by 10 bases and J by 5 bases, 26 bases remained unmatched. The germline CDR1 and CDR2 sequences are SNHLY and FYNNEI. CDR3 region: CANTGTGIASGPSGETQYF. CDR3 sequence (DNA): TGTGCCAACACAGGGACAGGGATCGCGTCGGGACCTTCTGGGGAGACCCAGTACTTC.

This chain joins TRBV2 and TRBJ1-1, with TRBD1 matching over 8 bases. CDR3 length: 16 amino acids. The germline V gene has CDR1 SNHLY and CDR2 FYNNEI. V trimming: 4 bases; J trimming: 3 bases; junction bases outside the gene matches: 10. CDR3 region: CASSGPGQVYYTEAFF. The CDR3 region has the DNA TGTGCCAGCAGTGGACCGGGACAGGTTTACTACACTGAAGCTTTCTTT.

The chain couples TRBV11-2 to TRBJ2-1; 11 positions match TRBD1. Germline V gives CDR1 SGHAT, CDR2 FQNNGV. The CDR3 contains 15 residues. The ends lost 4 bases at V and 7 bases at J; junction bases unmatched: 6. The CDR3 DNA is TGTGCCAGCAGCTCGGACAGGGGGCGCATAAATGAGCAGTTCTTC. As protein: CASSSDRGRINEQFF.

The rearrangement links TRBV19 to TRBJ2-1; 9 nucleotides align to TRBD2. V shed 5 bases and J 7 bases; nucleotides not matched to a gene: 12. Looked up from germline, CDR1 is LNHDA and CDR2 is SQIVND (reference sequence). This CDR3 region has 16 residues. The CDR3 DNA follows: TGTGCCAGTAGTTCCCGCGGGAGGGCCTATGCAAATGAGCAGTTCTTC. Protein: CASSSRGRAYANEQFF.

For the CDR3, the DNA is TGCAGCGTTGACGACCTAACTAGCGGGGGGGCCCCTACCTACGAGCAGTACTTC. Its translation is CSVDDLTSGGAPTYEQYF. The V gene is TRBV29-1, the J gene TRBJ2-7, with 13 bases lining up with TRBD2. V trimming: 3 bases; J trimming: 2 bases; junction bases outside the gene matches: 13. The CDR3 covers 18 residues. CDR1 is SQVTM and CDR2 is ANQGSEA in the germline V gene.

This chain uses TRBV6-6 with TRBJ2-7; no firm D call. The CDR3 has 15 residues. V was pared by 0 bases and J by 2 bases, with 11 bases between. Looked up from germline, CDR1 is MNHNY and CDR2 is SVGAGI (reference sequence). DNA of the CDR3: TGTGCCAGCAGTTACTCAGTGTCAGGAACCTACGAGCAGTACTTC. Its protein is CASSYSVSGTYEQYF.

The V call is TRBV6-1, the J call TRBJ1-2; 12 bases map to TRBD1. The germline V gene has CDR1 MNHNS and CDR2 SASEGT. V lost 3 bases and J lost 5; bases outside the gene matches: 4. The CDR3 has 15 amino acids. In DNA, the CDR3 is TGTGCCAGCAGTGAGGGGACAGGGGGCATGTATGGCTACACCTTC. Protein sequence: CASSEGTGGMYGYTF.

The chain links TRBV9 to TRBJ1-2; 7 bases match TRBD1. The germline V gene has CDR1 SGDLS and CDR2 YYNGEE. The CDR3 has 15 amino acids. The V gene end was trimmed by 6 bases and the J gene end by 4 bases; junction bases not matched to a gene: 12. The CDR3 here is CASTLRDSGTYGYTF. The DNA of the CDR3 is TGTGCCAGCACTCTCAGGGACAGCGGCACCTATGGCTACACCTTC.

This chain joins TRBV7-8 and TRBJ1-2; a possible D gene is TRBD1 (6 bases). Trimming removed 5 bases at V and 2 bases at J, with 9 bases between. This CDR3 spans 13 amino acids. Germline V CDR1 and CDR2: SGHVS, FQNEAQ. The CDR3 reads CASSPQGNYGYTF. The CDR3 region has the DNA TGTGCCAGCAGCCCCCAGGGGAACTATGGCTACACCTTC.

The chain has TRBV7-9 and TRBJ2-5; tentative D call: TRBD1 (6 bases). The CDR3 is made up of 15 amino acids. Trimming took 5 bases from V and 4 from J, leaving 17 bases between them. Per germline, CDR1 SEHNR and CDR2 FQNEAQ (reference sequence). CDR3 in amino acids: CASSEQGVRRETQYF. The DNA for the CDR3 is TGTGCCAGCAGCGAACAGGGAGTCCGGCGAGAGACCCAGTACTTC.

The J gene is TRBJ1-4, the V gene TRBV6-5; 10 bases align to TRBD1. This CDR3 region has 16 residues. V trimming: 3 bases; J trimming: 8 bases; junction bases outside the gene matches: 9. The V gene's germline CDR1 is MNHEY and CDR2 SVGAGI. The CDR3 sequence: CASSYTGQGGDEKLFF. The DNA of the CDR3 is TGTGCCAGCAGTTATACCGGACAGGGGGGAGACGAAAAACTGTTTTTT.

This chain uses TRBV27 with TRBJ2-3, with a tentative D call TRBD2 (5 bases). Germline V gene data show CDR1 as MNHEY and CDR2 as SMNVEV (reference sequence). The CDR3 loop spans 13 amino acids. Trimming left V 5 bases short and J 4 bases short, with 10 bases between. CDR3 in DNA: TGTGCCAGCAGTACCTCAGCGGCAGATACGCAGTATTTT. Protein product: CASSTSAADTQYF.

CDR3 region: CASSLVSGVNQPQHF. CDR3 coding DNA: TGTGCCAGCAGCTTAGTGTCGGGGGTCAATCAGCCCCAGCATTTT. This sequence joins TRBV11-2 and TRBJ1-5; D possibly corresponds to TRBD1 (5 bases). Trimming cost V 1 base and J 3 bases, with 10 bases left between them. CDR3 length equals 15 residues. Per the germline V gene, CDR1 is SGHAT and CDR2 is FQNNGV.